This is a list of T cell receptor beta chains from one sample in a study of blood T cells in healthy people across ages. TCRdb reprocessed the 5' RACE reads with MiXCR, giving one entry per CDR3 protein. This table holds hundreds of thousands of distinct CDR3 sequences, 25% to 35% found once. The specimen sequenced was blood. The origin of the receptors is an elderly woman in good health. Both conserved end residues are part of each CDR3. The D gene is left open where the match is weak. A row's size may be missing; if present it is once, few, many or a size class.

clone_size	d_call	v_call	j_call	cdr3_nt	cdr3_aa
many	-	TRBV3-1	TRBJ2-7	TGTGCCAGCGAAGCCCCAGGACAGTCCTACGAGCAGTACTTC	CASEAPGQSYEQYF
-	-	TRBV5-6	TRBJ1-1	TGTGCCAGCAGCTGGGGGGGGGCCCGCCGAGGGACTGAAGCTTTCTTT	CASSWGGARRGTEAFF
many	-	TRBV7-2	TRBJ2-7	TGTGCCAGCAGCTCGAGCGGAGTAACCTACGAGCAGTACTTC	CASSSSGVTYEQYF
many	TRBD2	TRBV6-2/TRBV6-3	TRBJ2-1	TGTGCCAGCACCCCTGAAGCGGGGGGGGTGTACAATGAGCAGTTCTTC	CASTPEAGGVYNEQFF
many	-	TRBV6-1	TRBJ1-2	TGTGCCAGCAGTGAAGTTGGAGCCTATGGCTACACCTTC	CASSEVGAYGYTF
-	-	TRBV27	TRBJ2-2	TGTGCCAGCAGTTTTAATGGGGCCACCGGGGAGCTGTTTTTT	CASSFNGATGELFF
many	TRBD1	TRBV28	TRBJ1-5	TGTGCCACCCAGGGGGCTAGCAATCAGCCCCAGCATTTT	CATQGASNQPQHF
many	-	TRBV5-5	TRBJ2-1	TGTGCCAGCAGCCACAATGCGGGGAACAATGAGCAGTTCTTC	CASSHNAGNNEQFF
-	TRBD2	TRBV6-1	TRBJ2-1	TGTGCCGGCAGTGCTCAATTGACTAGCGGGAGTGTTTCGAATGAGCAGTTCTTC	CAGSAQLTSGSVSNEQFF
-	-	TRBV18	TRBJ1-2	TGTGCCAGCTCACCAGTTCAGGGGAAGGCGAACTATGGCTACACCTTC	CASSPVQGKANYGYTF
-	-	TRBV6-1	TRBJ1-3	TGTGCCAGCAGTGAACAGGGGAATAGAAACACCATATATTTT	CASSEQGNRNTIYF
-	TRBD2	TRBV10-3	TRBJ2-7	TGTGCCATCAGGGGCGGGGGGCCGGGGTACGAGCAGTACTTC	CAIRGGGPGYEQYF
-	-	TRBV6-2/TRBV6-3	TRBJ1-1	TGTGCCAGCAGCCGGGGGGCGGAGGCTGAAGCTTTCTTT	CASSRGAEAEAFF
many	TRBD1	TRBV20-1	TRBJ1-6	TGCAGTGCGGTGGAGACAGGGGGAGAATCACCCCTCCACTTT	CSAVETGGESPLHF
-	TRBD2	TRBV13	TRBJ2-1	TGTGCCAGCAGCTTTACTAGCGGGGGGGCATGGAATGAGCAGTTCTTC	CASSFTSGGAWNEQFF
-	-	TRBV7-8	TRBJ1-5	TGTGCCAGCAGCCCCGATGGGACTCTCTATAGCAATCAGCCCCAGCATTTT	CASSPDGTLYSNQPQHF
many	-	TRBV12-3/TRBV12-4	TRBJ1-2	TGTGCCAGCAGTAAAGCCGGGTGGGAGGGCTACACCTTC	CASSKAGWEGYTF
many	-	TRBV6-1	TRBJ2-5	TGTGCCAGCAGTGAACGGACACGGAAAGAGACCCAGTACTTC	CASSERTRKETQYF
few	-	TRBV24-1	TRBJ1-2	TGTGCCACCAGTGAGCCTCCAGCCGACTATGGCTACACCTTC	CATSEPPADYGYTF
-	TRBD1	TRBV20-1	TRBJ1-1	TGCAGTGCCCTACAGGGGAGGAACACTGAAGCTTTCTTT	CSALQGRNTEAFF
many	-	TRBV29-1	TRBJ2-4	TGCAGCGTTGAAGCTGGGCAAAACATTCAGTACTTC	CSVEAGQNIQYF
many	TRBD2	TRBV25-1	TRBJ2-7	TGTGCCAGCAGTGCCCCGGGGGGGTACGAGCAGTACTTC	CASSAPGGYEQYF
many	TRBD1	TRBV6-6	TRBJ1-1	TGTGCCATACAAGGAGGGGGCCTGAACACTGAAGCTTTCTTT	CAIQGGGLNTEAFF